The entry that follows covers one T cell receptor (beta chain) sequence. This record belongs to a study of technical replicates of blood from several donors. Germline trimming cut 4 bases from V and 3 bases from J; bases unmatched to any gene: 8. The germline V gene has CDR1 SGHRS and CDR2 YFSETQ. CDR3 length equals 15 residues. Sequencing used immunoSEQ multiplex PCR; TCRdb keeps in-frame clones, though not all of them. The table shows around 72,000 clones, with roughly 93% occurring only once. Sequencing was performed on T cells isolated from PBMCs. This TCR was sampled from a human donor in good health. The V and J genes are TRBV5-1 and TRBJ2-7; 9 bases agree with TRBD2. The CDR3 nucleotides are TGCGCCAGCAGCGAAGGGACTAGCAGTTACTACGAGCAGTACTTC. Translation gives CASSEGTSSYYEQYF. The entire variable domain, with the rest obtained from reference TRBV5-1 and TRBJ2-7, is as follows: KAGVTQTPRYLIKTRGQQVTLSCSPISGHRSVSWYQQTPGQGLQFLFEYFSETQRNKGNFPGRFSGRQFSNSRSEMNVSTLELGDSALYLCASSEGTSSYYEQYFGPGTRLTVT.